One sample yielded the 14 T cell receptor beta chains listed below, sequenced in a study of OX40 agonist ivuxolimab in advanced cancers. Method: immunoSEQ multiplex PCR; TCRdb's copy keeps in-frame clones and lacks some. Of about 72,000 clones listed, less than 90% are singletons. The sample consisted of CD4+ or CD8+ T cells sorted from blood, taken in a trial of the OX40 agonist ivuxolimab. The receptors derive from an adult with an advanced solid tumor such as melanoma, head and neck, liver or kidney cancer.

The chain has TRBV28 and TRBJ2-7, with D tentatively TRBD1 (5 bases). Trimming removed 5 bases at V and 4 bases at J, with 15 bases between. The CDR3 runs to 14 residues. CDR1 and CDR2 (germline): MDHEN, SYDVKM. DNA for the CDR3: TGTGCCAGCAGTCACCCGGACCGACAGTACGAGCAGTACTTC. Translation: CASSHPDRQYEQYF. The full variable domain, its missing parts supplied by reference TRBV28 and TRBJ2-7, is DVKVTQSSRYLVKRTGEKVFLECVQDMDHENMFWYRQDPGLGLRLIYFSYDVKMKEKGDIPEGYSVSREKKERFSLILESASTNQTSMYLCASSHPDRQYEQYFGPGTRLTVT.

The chain is built from TRBV6-5 and TRBJ1-3; no firm D call. This CDR3 comprises 15 residues. Trimming took 0 bases from V and 2 from J, leaving 8 bases between them. Looked up from germline, CDR1 is MNHEY and CDR2 is SVGAGI. The CDR3 protein is CASSYSMEPGNTIYF. DNA for the CDR3: TGTGCCAGCAGTTACTCTATGGAACCTGGAAACACCATATATTTT.

The chain has TRBV10-3 and TRBJ2-7, with 10 bases identical to TRBD1. Germline V gene sequence: CDR1 ENHRY, CDR2 SYGVKD. V dropped 6 bases and J dropped 0; count of bases not matched to a gene: 5. This CDR3 contains 15 residues. The CDR3 sequence is CAIRPGTGVSYEQYF. In nucleotides, the CDR3 is TGTGCCATCAGGCCCGGGACAGGGGTCTCCTACGAGCAGTACTTC.

Only one count was recorded for this clone. V gene TRBV6-4 combines with J gene TRBJ2-2; TRBD1 or TRBD2 may be the D gene (5 bases each). The germline V gene has CDR1 MRHNA and CDR2 SNTAGT. The CDR3 totals 16 residues. V was shortened by 0 bases and J by 8 bases, with 16 bases between the two germline ends. The CDR3 reads CASSDSPSGHGGELFF. CDR3 nucleotide sequence: TGTGCCAGCAGTGACTCCCCCTCGGGGCACGGGGGGGAGCTGTTTTTT.

CDR3 nucleotide sequence: TGTGCCAGTAGTGCCGACAGAACCTATGGCTACACCTTC. It is translated as CASSADRTYGYTF. This chain links TRBV19 with TRBJ1-2; D is perhaps TRBD1 (5 bases). The germline V and J ends were trimmed by 5 bases and 4 bases, with 11 bases remaining between them. Germline CDR1 reads LNHDA; CDR2 reads SQIVND (reference sequence). The CDR3 spans 13 residues.

The V call is TRBV29-1, the J call TRBJ1-5; D is possibly TRBD1 (5 bases). The CDR3 covers 13 residues. Looked up from germline, CDR1 is SQVTM and CDR2 is ANQGSEA. V lost 6 bases to trimming and J lost 9 bases, with 18 bases between them. CDR3 region: CSVPVGDGGPQHF. CDR3 in DNA: TGCAGCGTCCCAGTCGGGGACGGGGGGCCCCAGCATTTT.

V is TRBV6-5 and J is TRBJ1-2; no firm D call. The CDR3 is 15 residues long. Germline V CDR1 and CDR2: MNHEY, SVGAGI. V dropped 0 bases and J dropped 4 bases, with 12 bases sitting between them. The chain's CDR3 is CASSYSTPRVYGYTF. The CDR3 DNA follows: TGTGCCAGCAGTTACTCGACCCCAAGGGTCTATGGCTACACCTTC.

The sample holds one count of this clone. The rearrangement uses TRBV5-6 and TRBJ2-3; possible D gene TRBD1, 6 bases. Germline V gene sequence: CDR1 SGHDT, CDR2 YYEEEE. V lost 5 bases to trimming and J lost 0 bases, with 16 bases between them. The CDR3 is 16 residues long. CDR3 sequence: CASSQGFQASTDTQYF. The CDR3 nucleotides are TGTGCCAGCAGTCAGGGGTTTCAAGCTAGCACAGATACGCAGTATTTT.

The gene calls are TRBV2 and TRBJ2-2; D remains unclear. The CDR3 contains 13 residues. CDR1 and CDR2 (germline): SNHLY, FYNNEI. Trimming shortened V by 7 bases and J by 2 bases, and 8 bases separated the two germline ends. CDR3 sequence reads: CASIRQNTGELFF. The DNA of the CDR3 is TGTGCCAGCATTCGACAAAACACCGGGGAGCTGTTTTTT.

The V call is TRBV2, the J call TRBJ2-1, with TRBD2 as a possible D gene (6 bases). Trimming removed 6 bases from V and 0 bases from J, with 9 bases in between. This CDR3 is built from 14 residues. Germline V gene lookup returns CDR1 SNHLY and CDR2 FYNNEI. CDR3 sequence reads: CASRSGPSYNEQFF. CDR3 DNA sequence: TGTGCCAGCAGGAGCGGGCCCTCCTACAATGAGCAGTTCTTC.

The chain uses TRBV6-5 and TRBJ1-2; D is unresolved. The CDR3 sequence is 12 residues long. Deletions cut 4 bases from V and 8 bases from J, with 11 bases between. Germline V lookup: CDR1 MNHEY, CDR2 SVGAGI. CDR3 sequence: CASSFRGFGYTF. The CDR3 region has the DNA TGTGCCAGCAGTTTTCGGGGTTTCGGCTACACCTTC.

The CDR3: CASSYGQKEAFF. In nucleotides, the CDR3 is TGTGCCAGCAGTTATGGACAGAAAGAAGCTTTCTTT. The gene calls are TRBV28 and TRBJ1-1, with D perhaps TRBD1 (6 bases). The CDR3 contains 12 residues. CDR1 is MDHEN and CDR2 is SYDVKM in the germline V gene. V lost 4 bases to trimming and J lost 8 bases, with 11 bases between them.

J is TRBJ2-7 and V is TRBV6-5, with D uncertain. The V gene's germline CDR1 is MNHEY and CDR2 SVGAGI. This CDR3 contains 11 residues. With 2 bases removed from V and 4 bases from J, the gap between germline ends came to 3 bases. In DNA, the CDR3 is TGTGCCAGCAGTTACGAGTACGAGCAGTACTTC. It translates to CASSYEYEQYF.

This clone was observed a handful of times. The V call is TRBV30, the J call TRBJ1-1; the D is unclear. V was pared by 0 bases and J by 5 bases, with 7 bases between. CDR1 and CDR2 from the germline V gene are GTSNPN and SVGIG (reference sequence). This CDR3 is built from 12 residues. This CDR3 is CAWSVGVTEAFF. Here the CDR3 DNA reads TGTGCCTGGAGTGTTGGAGTTACTGAAGCTTTCTTT.